This T cell receptor beta chain derives from a study of graft-versus-host responses after intestinal transplantation. Study background: Anti-thymocyte globulin induction, then tacrolimus and steroids for about 3 years, went to all recipients. Study-wide findings and caveats: Early after transplant, HvG declines were associated with peak levels of circulating GvH clones. In patients with graft-donor T cell macrochimerism, allograft graft-versus-host to host-versus-graft clonal ratios were high.

Comments on this clone: What it binds is unknown.

TCRdb's copy holds only in-frame clones and misses some; the assay was immunoSEQ multiplex PCR. The sample lists over 75,000 clones, roughly nine tenths occurring once. The sequence was obtained from a human donor who received an intestinal transplant. The sample in question was unstimulated CD4+ T cells sorted from spleen or lymph node cells, obtained before intestinal transplant.

The CDR3 region has the DNA TGTGCCAGCAGCCCCGGAGGGGGCAATCAGCCCCAGCATTTT. This translates into CASSPGGGNQPQHF. This chain links TRBV11-2 with TRBJ1-5; D is perhaps TRBD1 (5 bases). Germline V gene lookup returns CDR1 SGHAT and CDR2 FQNNGV. The CDR3 length is 14 residues. The V end lost 5 bases, the J end lost 2 bases, and 10 bases lay between the germline ends.